This TCR beta chain was recovered during a study of blood T cell repertoires in COVID-19. Using immunoSEQ multiplex PCR, the repertoire was profiled, and TCRdb retains in-frame clones only, with some absent. The sample has 250,000 to 300,000 clones, about four fifths seen once; the top ten hold roughly 4.7%. Details on this clone: The same CDR3 also results from other DNA sequences found in this sample.

Germline loops: CDR1 SGHRS, CDR2 YFSETQ. The V end lost 0 bases, the J end lost 5 bases, and 6 bases lay between the germline ends. The CDR3 sequence is 14 residues long. Specimen: PBMCs or T cells enriched from blood (not recorded which). The rearrangement uses TRBV5-1 and TRBJ1-6; TRBD1 is a possible D gene (6 bases). This clonotype was obtained from a man aged 35 to 55 who had been exposed to COVID-19. This CDR3 reads CASSLGQDNSPLHF. The CDR3 DNA sequence: TGCGCCAGCAGCTTGGGACAGGATAATTCACCCCTCCACTTT. The whole variable domain, remainder taken from reference TRBV5-1 and TRBJ1-6, is KAGVTQTPRYLIKTRGQQVTLSCSPISGHRSVSWYQQTPGQGLQFLFEYFSETQRNKGNFPGRFSGRQFSNSRSEMNVSTLELGDSALYLCASSLGQDNSPLHFGNGTRLTVT.